This note documents a single T cell receptor (beta chain) sequence. Its antigen is unknown. No base-level quality is on record; no much larger clone is a single base apart. The sample is drawn from a study of blood T cell repertoires in COVID-19 (dated by TCRdb to about 2020). Notes on the research overall: Collaborator samples came from the United States, Italy and Spain and covered acute and convalescent phases of COVID-19. The prospective study material was composed of cDNA or gDNA derived from T cells, B-cell-depleted T cells, or PBMCs. Subjects who had been exposed to COVID-19, were actively infected with it, or had recovered from it provided the deeply sampled blood TCRbeta repertoires that made up the dataset. The repertoires were made available in a free public database intended to serve as a resource for research on the immune response to SARS-CoV-2. The samples were drawn from the first 160 participants of the ongoing ImmuneRACE study and from some 1,300 subjects provided by 6 global collaborators. The sample metadata nearly always contained a de-identified subject ID, COVID-19 status, age in years and sex. Where available, HLA class I and class II types were obtained from metadata supplied by the sample provider rather than from assay-based typing.

What the research found in general, with its limitations: How much clinical and demographic metadata was included differed by source and by participant, and the metadata was provided uncurated.

The immunoSEQ Assay, a bias-controlled multiplex PCR, was used to amplify TCRbeta CDR3 regions from genomic DNA. As for how the authors treated the data: The number of nucleated cells in each sample was estimated by amplification of reference gene primers within the assay. To quantify the absolute abundance of each unique TCRbeta CDR3 rearrangement, sequence reads were collapsed and filtered. For each sample, productive Simpson clonality was calculated as the square root of Simpson's diversity index over productive rearrangements. TCRdb's version of the immuneACCESS table is confined to in-frame rearrangements and falls short of the full clone set. An unresolved V gene accounts for under half of the shortfall where checked; the remainder is of unknown origin. V and J calls and clone size come straight from that table; D and trimming were deduced from the DNA. The sample records 91,000 or so clones, 85% to 90% of which are singletons. Approximately 15% of the sample belongs to the ten largest clones.

The collaborating institutions used their own protocols to collect whole blood in K2EDTA tubes. For TCRbeta analysis, collaborators shipped samples in one of three forms: frozen whole blood, isolated PBMCs, or DNA extracted from either of those sample types. Trimming at the junction amounts to 10 bases on V and 2 bases on J, and the germline ends lie 20 bases apart. The CDR3, cysteine through phenylalanine, is 15 amino acids long. Of all the DNA, just the CDR3 is kept, 45 bases in frame from base 1. As encoded in the germline V gene, CDR1 is SGHTA while CDR2 is FQGNSA. The material sequenced was peripheral blood. This sequence uses TRBV7-2 and TRBJ1-2; TRBD1 is perhaps the D gene, given 5 matching bases. The clonotype was recovered from a human donor in a cohort sampled during active COVID-19. The CDR3 here reads CATHSGGSLNYGYTF. The nucleotide sequence is TGTGCCACCCACTCCGGGGGATCTCTAAACTATGGCTACACCTTC. Where the CDR3 stops, the reference TRBV7-2 and TRBJ1-2 genes take over; the full variable domain is GAGVSQSPSNKVTEKGKDVELRCDPISGHTALYWYRQSLGQGLEFLIYFQGNSAPDKSGLPSDRFSAERTGGSVSTLTIQRTQQEDSAVYLCATHSGGSLNYGYTFGSGTRLTVV.